These 15 T cell receptor beta chains were sequenced from one sample in a study of cytomegalovirus exposure and HLA in healthy donors. PCR used 60 Vbeta primers and 13 Jbeta primers. Clones were sequenced by immunoSEQ multiplex PCR, and TCRdb holds only the in-frame ones, with some missing. The sample includes approximately 190,000 clones, nearly 80% of them seen just once. Sample: PBMCs. All receptors come from a woman in her 30s in good health and CMV-seropositive.

This sequence joins TRBV7-9 and TRBJ1-2; possible D gene TRBD1, 6 bases. This CDR3 contains 16 residues. Germline values: CDR1 SEHNR, CDR2 FQNEAQ (reference sequence). Between the trimmed V and J ends, which lost 0 bases and 5 bases, there was a span of 16 bases. The CDR3 DNA reads TGTGCCAGCAGCTTAGCTGGGGGGGCGACTGTTTATGGCTACACCTTC. Translation gives CASSLAGGATVYGYTF.

The CDR3 DNA sequence: TGTGCCATCAGCGAACTCCCCGGGGACAGCTACAATGAGCAGTTCTTC. Protein: CAISELPGDSYNEQFF. This chain links TRBV10-3 with TRBJ2-1; 7 nucleotides align to TRBD1. The CDR3 spans 16 residues. In germline, CDR1 is ENHRY, CDR2 SYGVKD. The J segment lost 3 bases and the V segment lost 6 bases, leaving 11 bases of the junction unmatched.

The chain joins TRBV27 to TRBJ2-7; perhaps TRBD2 as D (5 bases). Trimming took off 3 bases at V and 4 bases at J, with 10 bases between the two ends. Germline loops: CDR1 MNHEY, CDR2 SMNVEV (reference sequence). CDR3 size: 13 residues. The DNA for the CDR3 is TGTGCCAGCAGTTTCTCCTCGGGGTACGAGCAGTACTTC. Translating it yields CASSFSSGYEQYF.

This clone was observed a single time. The chain combines TRBV5-6 with TRBJ2-2, with D tentatively TRBD2 (6 bases). V lost 4 bases to trimming and J lost 5 bases, with 9 bases between them. Germline-derived CDR1 and CDR2 are SGHDT and YYEEEE. The CDR3 covers 13 residues. The CDR3 nucleotides are TGTGCCAGCAGCCCCGGGAGAACCGGGGAGCTGTTTTTT. The encoded protein is CASSPGRTGELFF.

This rearrangement joins TRBV21-1 to TRBJ2-1; the table's D gene call, TRBD1, was not cross checked with the DNA. TRBV21-1 is reported as a pseudogene. The CDR3 has 21 amino acids. CDR3 region: CAILFNAQRTGEDGSYNEQFF. The CDR3 region has the DNA TGTGCCATCTTGTTCAATGCCCAAAGGACAGGGGAGGATGGCTCCTACAATGAGCAGTTCTTC.

The chain is built from TRBV28 and TRBJ2-7; D is possibly TRBD1 (6 bases). The CDR3 extends over 15 amino acids. Per the germline V gene, CDR1 is MDHEN and CDR2 is SYDVKM. Trimming stripped 5 bases from V and 1 base from J, with 15 bases between. CDR3 sequence (DNA): TGTGCCAGCAGTCCGGGACACCGAGCGTCCTACGAGCAGTACTTC. This gives the protein CASSPGHRASYEQYF.

This rearrangement joins TRBV19 to TRBJ2-1; D is ambiguous. The V gene's germline CDR1 is LNHDA and CDR2 SQIVND (reference sequence). This CDR3 comprises 15 residues. V shed 4 bases and J shed 2 bases, with 12 bases lying between them. CDR3 sequence (DNA): TGTGCCAGTAGTAGAGATCAGGCACCCTACAATGAGCAGTTCTTC. This gives the protein CASSRDQAPYNEQFF.

The V call is TRBV4-1, the J call TRBJ2-7; 11 bases are shared with TRBD1. The CDR3 is made up of 14 amino acids. Germline CDR1 and CDR2: MGHRA and YSYEKL. The V and J ends lost 3 bases and 5 bases, in that order; junction bases with no gene match: 3. CDR3 DNA sequence: TGCGCCAGCAGCCACGGGACAGGGGGTGACGAGCAGTACTTC. It translates to CASSHGTGGDEQYF.

This rearrangement joins TRBV6-1 to TRBJ2-7; D remains ambiguous. The CDR3 is 12 residues long. Germline CDR1 MNHNS, CDR2 SASEGT. V was clipped by 4 bases and J by 8 bases, with 12 bases between them. CDR3 loop: CASSAVGAQQYF. In nucleotides, the CDR3 is TGTGCCAGCAGTGCGGTAGGAGCACAGCAGTACTTC.

This chain joins TRBV28 and TRBJ2-5; D is perhaps TRBD1 (5 bases). Germline-derived CDR1 and CDR2 are MDHEN and SYDVKM. V gave up 3 bases and J gave up 5 bases, with 13 bases separating them. The CDR3 length is 14 residues. For the CDR3, the DNA is TGTGCCAGCAGTTTGCTATCAGGGTACGAGACCCAGTACTTC. Its translation: CASSLLSGYETQYF.

This clone was seen only a few times. This chain joins TRBV15 and TRBJ2-3, with 7 bases fitting TRBD2. Trimming removed 5 bases from V and 0 bases from J; junction bases left unmatched: 8. The germline gives CDR1 LNHNV, CDR2 YYDKDF (reference sequence). The CDR3 spans 16 residues. Written as DNA, the CDR3 is TGTGCCACCAGCCCCCGGGTTAGCGGGAGCACAGATACGCAGTATTTT. Encoded protein: CATSPRVSGSTDTQYF.

There are a few counts of this clone. V usage is TRBV4-1 and J usage is TRBJ2-1, with 8 bases fitting TRBD2. The V gene end was trimmed by 0 bases and the J gene end by 4 bases; junction bases not matched to a gene: 11. Germline CDR1 MGHRA, CDR2 YSYEKL. This CDR3 region has 18 residues. This chain's CDR3 is CASSQDGTGGPRYNEQFF. CDR3 in DNA: TGCGCCAGCAGCCAAGACGGGACGGGAGGGCCTAGGTACAATGAGCAGTTCTTC.

The rearrangement joins TRBV4-1 to TRBJ2-1, with TRBD2 identical over 10 bases. V was clipped by 0 bases and J by 8 bases; unmatched bases: 7. The germline CDR1 and CDR2 sequences are MGHRA and YSYEKL. CDR3 size: 16 residues. DNA for the CDR3: TGCGCCAGCAGCCAAGAGGCTAGCGGGAGTTACTATGAGCAGTTCTTC. It translates to CASSQEASGSYYEQFF.

The chain uses TRBV6-6 and TRBJ2-1; 10 bases map to TRBD2. The CDR3 covers 15 residues. Germline-derived CDR1 and CDR2 are MNHNY and SVGAGI (reference sequence). J gave up 5 bases and V 5 bases, and 6 bases lay outside the gene matches. DNA for the CDR3: TGTGCCAGCAGTCCCGGACTAGCGGTTAACAATGAGCAGTTCTTC. This translates into CASSPGLAVNNEQFF.

The chain joins TRBV11-2 to TRBJ1-1, with D tentatively TRBD1 (6 bases). CDR3 size: 15 residues. Germline lookup yields CDR1 SGHAT and CDR2 FQNNGV. Trimming took 7 bases from V and 1 from J, leaving 16 bases between them. The CDR3 sequence is CASTGRGAGNTEAFF. DNA of the CDR3: TGTGCCAGCACTGGCCGGGGGGCTGGGAACACTGAAGCTTTCTTT. Full variable domain (remainder filled in from reference TRBV11-2 and TRBJ1-1): EAGVAQSPRYKIIEKRQSVAFWCNPISGHATLYWYQQILGQGPKLLIQFQNNGVVDDSQLPKDRFSAERLKGVDSTLKIQPAKLEDSAVYLCASTGRGAGNTEAFFGQGTRLTVV.